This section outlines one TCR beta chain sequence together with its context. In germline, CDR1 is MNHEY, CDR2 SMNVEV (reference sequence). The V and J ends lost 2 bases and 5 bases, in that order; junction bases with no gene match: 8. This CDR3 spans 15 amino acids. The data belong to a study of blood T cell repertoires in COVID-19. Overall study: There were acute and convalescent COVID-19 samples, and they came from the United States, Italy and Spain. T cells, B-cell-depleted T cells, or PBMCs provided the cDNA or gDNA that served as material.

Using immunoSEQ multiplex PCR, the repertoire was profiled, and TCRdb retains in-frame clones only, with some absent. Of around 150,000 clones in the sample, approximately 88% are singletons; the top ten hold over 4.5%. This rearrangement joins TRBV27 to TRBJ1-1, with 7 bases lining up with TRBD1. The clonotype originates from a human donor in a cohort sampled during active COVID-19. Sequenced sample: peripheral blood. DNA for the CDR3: TGTGCCAGCAGTTTAGGCAGGGGGGTTGTGACTGAAGCTTTCTTT. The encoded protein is CASSLGRGVVTEAFF.